The source of this TCR beta chain is a study of shared clonotypes between healthy human individuals. The assay was immunoSEQ multiplex PCR, and TCRdb's table has in-frame clones only and misses some. Of roughly 1,800,000 clones in the sample, roughly 94% were seen once. To note about this clone: Its antigen remains unknown.

CDR3 length: 14 residues. Trimming cost V 0 bases and J 4 bases; bases outside gene matches: 3. Germline V gives CDR1 SGHNT, CDR2 YYREEE (reference sequence). Terminally differentiated effector memory CD45RA+ cells were left out of the naive CD8 fraction, which was CD45RO-negative and positively selected for CCR7. Donors had no recently reported acute infections or vaccinations and were HIV-negative. General study results and limits: Among a few donors, roughly 5.5% of naive CD4 clonotypes were found in common.

The chain links TRBV5-4 to TRBJ2-5, with 7 bases aligning to TRBD2. The sequencing input was naive CD8+ T cells sorted from blood. The receptor was derived from a man aged 18 to 30 in good health. The CDR3 DNA reads as TGTGCCAGCAGCTTGGTGGGGGGGATAGAGACCCAGTACTTC. This sequence encodes CASSLVGGIETQYF.